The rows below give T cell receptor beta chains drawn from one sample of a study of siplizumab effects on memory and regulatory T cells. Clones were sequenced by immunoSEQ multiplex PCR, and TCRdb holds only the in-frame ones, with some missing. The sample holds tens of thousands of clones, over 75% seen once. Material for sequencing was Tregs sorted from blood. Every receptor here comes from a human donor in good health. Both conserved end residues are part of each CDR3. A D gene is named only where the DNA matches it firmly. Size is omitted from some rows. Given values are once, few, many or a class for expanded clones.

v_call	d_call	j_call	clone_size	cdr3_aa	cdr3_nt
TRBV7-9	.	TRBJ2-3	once	CASSTGPTDTQYF	TGTGCCAGCAGCACCGGGCCGACAGATACGCAGTATTTT
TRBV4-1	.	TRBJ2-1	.	CASSQESWGRSSYNEQFF	TGCGCCAGCAGCCAAGAAAGTTGGGGACGGAGCTCCTACAATGAGCAGTTCTTC
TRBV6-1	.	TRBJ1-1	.	CASSTGGLANTEAFF	TGTGCCAGCAGTACAGGTGGCTTGGCTAACACTGAAGCTTTCTTT
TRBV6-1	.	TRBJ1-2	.	CAVTANLYGYTF	TGTGCCGTAACAGCGAACCTCTATGGCTACACCTTC
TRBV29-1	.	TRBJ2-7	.	CSVDVGISYEQYF	TGCAGCGTTGATGTGGGGATCTCCTACGAGCAGTACTTC
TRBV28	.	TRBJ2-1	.	CASSFGRNEQFF	TGTGCCAGCAGTTTTGGGAGGAATGAGCAGTTCTTC
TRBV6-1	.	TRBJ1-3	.	CASSDGTYSGNTIYF	TGTGCCAGCAGTGATGGGACCTACTCTGGAAACACCATATATTTT
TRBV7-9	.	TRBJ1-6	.	CASSPLGSYNSPLHF	TGTGCCAGCAGTCCCTTAGGCTCCTATAATTCACCCCTCCACTTT
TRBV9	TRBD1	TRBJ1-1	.	CASSPWTGQTEAFF	TGTGCCAGCAGCCCTTGGACAGGGCAGACTGAAGCTTTCTTT
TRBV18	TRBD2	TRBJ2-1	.	CASSLKREAHNEQFF	TGTGCCAGCTCGCTGAAGCGGGAGGCCCACAATGAGCAGTTCTTC
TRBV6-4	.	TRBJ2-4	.	CASSDTGSEKNIQYF	TGTGCCAGCAGTGACACCGGGTCTGAAAAAAACATTCAGTACTTC
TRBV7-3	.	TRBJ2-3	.	CASSLSPIGDTQYF	TGTGCCAGCAGCTTATCCCCAATCGGAGATACGCAGTATTTT
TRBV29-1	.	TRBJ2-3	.	CSVSEAGYRTDTQYF	TGCAGCGTAAGTGAGGCGGGTTATCGCACAGATACGCAGTATTTT
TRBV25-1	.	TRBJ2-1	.	CASSEYLLGYNEQFF	TGTGCCAGCAGTGAATATCTGCTCGGGTACAATGAGCAGTTCTTC
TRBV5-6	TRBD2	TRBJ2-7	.	CASSLAGLYEQYF	TGTGCCAGCAGCTTAGCGGGACTTTACGAGCAGTACTTC
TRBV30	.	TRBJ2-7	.	CAWMGLSKSEQYF	TGTGCCTGGATGGGTTTAAGTAAGTCCGAGCAGTACTTC
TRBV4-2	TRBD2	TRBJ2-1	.	CASSHPGLGDEQFF	TGTGCCAGCAGTCATCCGGGACTAGGGGATGAGCAGTTCTTC
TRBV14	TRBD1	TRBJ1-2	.	CASSQASGGLVAGYTF	TGTGCCAGCAGCCAAGCGTCAGGGGGTTTGGTTGCTGGCTACACCTTC
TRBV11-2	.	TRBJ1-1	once	CASSLVGGPTEAFF	TGTGCCAGCAGCCTTGTCGGGGGGCCCACTGAAGCTTTCTTT
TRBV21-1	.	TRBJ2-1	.	CASSKEDEQFF	TGTGCCAGCAGCAAAGAGGATGAGCAGTTCTTC
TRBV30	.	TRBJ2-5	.	CAWSVLRVETETQYF	TGTGCCTGGAGTGTACTGCGGGTCGAGACGGAGACCCAGTACTTC
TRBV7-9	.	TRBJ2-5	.	CASSFPLVRGETQYF	TGTGCCAGCAGCTTCCCCCTGGTGCGAGGAGAGACCCAGTACTTC
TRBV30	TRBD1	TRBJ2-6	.	CAWSGRTGGAAGANVLTF	TGTGCCTGGAGTGGGAGGACAGGGGGCGCAGCTGGGGCCAACGTCCTGACTTTC
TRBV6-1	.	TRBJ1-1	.	CASSDLTGPDTEAFF	TGTGCCAGCAGTGACCTAACCGGGCCCGACACTGAAGCTTTCTTT
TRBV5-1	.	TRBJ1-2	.	CASSPDVLVGGYTF	TGCGCCAGCAGCCCCGACGTGTTGGTGGGCGGCTACACCTTC
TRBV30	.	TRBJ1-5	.	CAWGSNSNQPQHF	TGTGCCTGGGGCTCCAACAGTAATCAGCCCCAGCATTTT
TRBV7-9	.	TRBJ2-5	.	CASSYATRTIPERETQYF	TGTGCCAGCAGCTACGCTACCAGGACAATTCCAGAAAGGGAGACCCAGTACTTC
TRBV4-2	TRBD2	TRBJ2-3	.	CASSQDQAGLVPDTQYF	TGTGCCAGCAGCCAAGATCAAGCCGGACTAGTCCCAGATACGCAGTATTTT
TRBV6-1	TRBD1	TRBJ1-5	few	CASRQGSGQPQHF	TGTGCCAGCAGACAGGGGTCCGGGCAGCCCCAGCATTTT
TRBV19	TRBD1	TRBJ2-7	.	CASKGTGFSEQYF	TGTGCCAGTAAGGGGACAGGTTTTTCCGAGCAGTACTTC
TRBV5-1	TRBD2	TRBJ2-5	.	CASSLASSTSGEETQYF	TGCGCCAGCAGCTTGGCCTCGTCGACTAGCGGAGAAGAGACCCAGTACTTC
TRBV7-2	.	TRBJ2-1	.	CASSFSIGSSYNEQFF	TGTGCCAGCAGCTTCTCGATCGGGAGCTCCTACAATGAGCAGTTCTTC
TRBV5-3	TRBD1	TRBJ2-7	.	CARSGPGTGEAYEQYF	TGTGCCAGAAGCGGTCCCGGGACAGGGGAAGCTTACGAGCAGTACTTC
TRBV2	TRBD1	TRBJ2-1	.	CASKGASSYNEQFF	TGTGCCAGCAAGGGGGCTTCCTCGTACAATGAGCAGTTCTTC
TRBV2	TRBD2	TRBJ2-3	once	CATSGLAGYTDTQYF	TGTGCCACCTCGGGGCTAGCGGGATACACAGATACGCAGTATTTT
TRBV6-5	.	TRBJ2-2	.	CASSSTGLNTGELFF	TGTGCCAGCAGTTCTACGGGACTTAACACCGGGGAGCTGTTTTTT
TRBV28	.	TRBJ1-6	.	CASSDSSSFYNSPLHF	TGTGCCAGCAGCGACAGTTCCTCATTCTATAATTCACCCCTCCACTTT
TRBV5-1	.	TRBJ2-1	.	CASSTQRGYAKQFF	TGCGCCAGCAGCACCCAACGGGGGTACGCGAAGCAGTTCTTC